A selection of T cell receptor beta chains follows, all from one sample in a study of T cells in Graves' hyperthyroidism and ophthalmopathy. TCRdb re-analysed the multiplex PCR reads in MiXCR, keeping a single row per CDR3 protein. The sample shows approximately 400,000 distinct CDR3 sequences, 15% to 19% of them seen only once. The specimen was blood. The receptors originated from a woman aged 18-30 years with Graves' hyperthyroidism. Each CDR3 is given with its conserved first and last residue. D genes are given only for firm matches. Some rows have no size entry. The others give once, few or many, or a class for an expanded clone.

.,.,TRBV14,TRBJ1-2,CASSQGGFYGYTF,TGTGCCAGCAGCCAAGGTGGATTCTATGGCTACACCTTC
many,TRBD2,TRBV6-1,TRBJ2-7,CASSNGEGYEQYF,TGTGCCAGCAGCAACGGGGAGGGCTACGAGCAGTACTTC
few,.,TRBV27,TRBJ1-3,CASSLQRAAGNTIYF,TGTGCCAGCAGTTTACAAAGGGCTGCTGGAAACACCATATATTTT
.,TRBD2,TRBV5-1,TRBJ2-3,CASSLRARAGVRTDTQYF,TGCGCCAGCAGCTTGAGGGCAAGAGCGGGAGTAAGAACAGATACGCAGTATTTT
many,.,TRBV6-6,TRBJ2-7,CASSYLTRSSYEQYF,TGTGCCAGCAGTTACTTGACACGGAGCTCCTACGAGCAGTACTTC
many,.,TRBV19,TRBJ1-5,CASSIAGGQPQHF,TGTGCCAGTAGTATAGCGGGAGGGCAGCCCCAGCATTTT
few,TRBD1,TRBV10-3,TRBJ1-1,CAIGTGNTEAFF,TGTGCCATCGGGACAGGCAACACTGAAGCTTTCTTT
.,TRBD1,TRBV5-1,TRBJ2-5,CASSLSGQGAEETQYF,TGCGCCAGCAGCTTGTCCGGACAGGGGGCCGAGGAGACCCAGTACTTC
.,TRBD2,TRBV7-2,TRBJ2-5,CASTLWGGVGEAQYF,TGTGCCAGCACCCTCTGGGGGGGAGTGGGGGAGGCCCAGTACTTC
few,.,TRBV7-6,TRBJ2-1,CASSPGVEQFF,TGTGCCAGCAGCCCTGGGGTTGAGCAGTTCTTC
once,TRBD1,TRBV20-1,TRBJ2-1,CSARAGTGGEQFF,TGCAGTGCTAGAGCCGGGACAGGGGGTGAGCAGTTCTTC
few,TRBD1,TRBV11-3,TRBJ1-1,CASSTVTGLNTEAFF,TGTGCCAGCAGCACAGTGACAGGGCTGAACACTGAAGCTTTCTTT
many,.,TRBV3-1,TRBJ2-5,CASSQDKETQYF,TGTGCCAGCAGCCAAGATAAAGAGACCCAGTACTTC
many,.,TRBV5-1,TRBJ1-2,CASSLTANYGYTF,TGTGCCAGCAGTTTGACAGCTAACTATGGCTACACCTTC
.,TRBD1,TRBV28,TRBJ1-5,CASSSPTGRNQPQHF,TGTGCCAGCAGTTCACCGACAGGGCGGAATCAGCCCCAGCATTTT
.,TRBD2,TRBV9,TRBJ2-5,CASDPGLTLQETQYF,TGTGCCAGCGATCCGGGACTAACCCTCCAAGAGACCCAGTACTTC
few,.,TRBV7-2,TRBJ2-3,CASSPQEGGADSQYF,TGTGCCAGCAGCCCTCAGGAGGGTGGTGCAGATTCGCAGTATTTT
.,TRBD2,TRBV6-2/TRBV6-3,TRBJ2-2,CASSKLAGHTGELFF,TGTGCCAGCAGTAAACTAGCGGGACACACCGGGGAGCTGTTTTTT
many,TRBD2,TRBV20-1,TRBJ2-2,CSARVSGIGTGELFF,TGCAGTGCTAGAGTTAGCGGGATTGGGACCGGGGAGCTGTTTTTT
many,.,TRBV18,TRBJ2-1,CASSLNGFDEQFF,TGTGCCAGCTCATTGAACGGGTTCGATGAGCAGTTCTTC
many,TRBD1,TRBV7-3,TRBJ2-3,CASSPRGGQGATDTQYF,TGTGCCAGCAGCCCAAGGGGGGGACAGGGGGCCACAGATACGCAGTATTTT
many,.,TRBV12-3/TRBV12-4,TRBJ1-4,CASSKDGPPEGKLFF,TGTGCCAGCAGTAAGGACGGACCTCCTGAAGGAAAACTGTTTTTT
.,TRBD1,TRBV7-4,TRBJ1-4,CASSCRDRRHATNEKLFF,TGTGCCAGCAGCTGCCGGGACAGGAGACACGCAACTAATGAAAAACTGTTTTTT
many,TRBD2,TRBV10-3,TRBJ2-7,CAISESMRGDYSISYEQYF,TGTGCCATCAGTGAGTCTATGCGGGGGGATTACTCGATCTCCTACGAGCAGTACTTC